This T cell receptor (beta chain) was found in a study of blood T cell repertoires in COVID-19. The authors' processing: Quantification of nucleated cells was approximated via reference gene primer amplification. TCRdb's table, derived via immunoSEQ multiplex PCR, lists solely in-frame clones and lacks some. That table supplies the V and J calls and clone size; D and trimming were determined from the DNA. The sample records approximately 480,000 clones, roughly 89% being singletons. The source is a man between 18 and 35 years old with COVID-19, enrolled during active disease. Sequencing was carried out using peripheral blood.

CDR3 loop: CASSQGIGGAHTQYF. In nucleotides, the CDR3 is TGCGCCAGCAGCCAAGGGATCGGGGGGGCGCATACGCAGTATTTT. This rearrangement joins TRBV4-1 to TRBJ2-3, with TRBD2 matching over 8 bases. The trim removed 1 base at V and 7 bases at J, leaving 7 bases unmatched. The CDR3 spans 15 residues. The V gene's germline CDR1 is MGHRA and CDR2 YSYEKL.